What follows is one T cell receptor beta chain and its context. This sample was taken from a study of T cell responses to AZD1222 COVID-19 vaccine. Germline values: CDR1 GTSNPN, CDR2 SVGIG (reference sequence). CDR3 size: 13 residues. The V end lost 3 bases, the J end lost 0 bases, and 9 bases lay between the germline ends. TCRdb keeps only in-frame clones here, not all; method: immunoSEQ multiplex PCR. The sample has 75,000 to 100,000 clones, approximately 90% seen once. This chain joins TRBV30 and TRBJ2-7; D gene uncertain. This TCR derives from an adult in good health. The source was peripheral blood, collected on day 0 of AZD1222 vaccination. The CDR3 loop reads CAWSLGSSYEQYF. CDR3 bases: TGTGCCTGGAGCCTGGGTAGCTCCTACGAGCAGTACTTC. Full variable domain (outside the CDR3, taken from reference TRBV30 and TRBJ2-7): SQTIHQWPATLVQPVGSPLSLECTVEGTSNPNLYWYRQAAGRGLQLLFYSVGIGQISSEVPQNLSASRPQDRQFILSSKKLLLSDSGFYLCAWSLGSSYEQYFGPGTRLTVT.